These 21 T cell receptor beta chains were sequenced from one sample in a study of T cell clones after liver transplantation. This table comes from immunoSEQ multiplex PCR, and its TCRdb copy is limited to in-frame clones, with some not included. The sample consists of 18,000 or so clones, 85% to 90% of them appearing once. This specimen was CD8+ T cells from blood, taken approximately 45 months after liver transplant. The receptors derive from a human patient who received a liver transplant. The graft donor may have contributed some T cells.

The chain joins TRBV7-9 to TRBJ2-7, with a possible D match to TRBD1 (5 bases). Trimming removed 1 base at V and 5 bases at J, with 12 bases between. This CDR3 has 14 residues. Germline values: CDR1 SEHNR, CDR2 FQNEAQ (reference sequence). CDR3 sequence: CASSLGAGWHEQYF. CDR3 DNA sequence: TGTGCCAGCAGCTTAGGAGCAGGGTGGCACGAGCAGTACTTC.

As DNA, the CDR3 is TGTGCCAGCAGCCCTGCCTACAATGAGCAGTTCTTC. The encoded protein is CASSPAYNEQFF. V is TRBV7-9 and J is TRBJ2-1, with D hard to call. V lost 5 bases, J lost 2 bases, and 4 bases lay in between. CDR3 size: 12 residues. Per the germline V gene, CDR1 is SEHNR and CDR2 is FQNEAQ (reference sequence). Full variable domain (remainder filled in from reference TRBV7-9 and TRBJ2-1): DTGVSQNPRHKITKRGQNVTFRCDPISEHNRLYWYRQTLGQGPEFLTYFQNEAQLEKSRLLSDRFSAERPKGSFSTLEIQRTEQGDSAMYLCASSPAYNEQFFGPGTRLTVL.

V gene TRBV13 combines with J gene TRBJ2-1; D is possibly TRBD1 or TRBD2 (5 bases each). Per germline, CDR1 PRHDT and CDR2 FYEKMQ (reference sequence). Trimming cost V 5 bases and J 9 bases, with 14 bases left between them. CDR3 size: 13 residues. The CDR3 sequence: CASSITPGPEQFF. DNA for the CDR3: TGTGCCAGCAGCATTACTCCGGGGCCTGAGCAGTTCTTC. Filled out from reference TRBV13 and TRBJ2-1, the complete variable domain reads AAGVIQSPRHLIKEKRETATLKCYPIPRHDTVYWYQQGPGQDPQFLISFYEKMQSDKGSIPDRFSAQQFSDYHSELNMSSLELGDSALYFCASSITPGPEQFFGPGTRLTVL.

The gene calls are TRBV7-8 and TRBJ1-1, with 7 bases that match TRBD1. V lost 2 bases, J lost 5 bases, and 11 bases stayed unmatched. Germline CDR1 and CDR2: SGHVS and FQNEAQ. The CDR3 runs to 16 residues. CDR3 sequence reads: CASSLFTGVEITEAFF. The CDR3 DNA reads TGTGCCAGCAGCTTATTTACAGGGGTTGAAATAACTGAAGCTTTCTTT.

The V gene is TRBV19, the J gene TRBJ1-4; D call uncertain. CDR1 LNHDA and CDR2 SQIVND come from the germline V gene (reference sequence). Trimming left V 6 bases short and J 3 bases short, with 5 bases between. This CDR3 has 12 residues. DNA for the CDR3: TGTGCCAGTAGGCCGCCTAATGAAAAACTGTTTTTT. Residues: CASRPPNEKLFF.

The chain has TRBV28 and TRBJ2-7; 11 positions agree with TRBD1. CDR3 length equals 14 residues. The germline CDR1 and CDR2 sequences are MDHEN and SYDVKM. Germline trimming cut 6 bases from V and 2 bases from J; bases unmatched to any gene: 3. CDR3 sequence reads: CASSRTGGTYEQYF. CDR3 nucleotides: TGTGCCAGCAGCCGGACAGGGGGCACCTACGAGCAGTACTTC.

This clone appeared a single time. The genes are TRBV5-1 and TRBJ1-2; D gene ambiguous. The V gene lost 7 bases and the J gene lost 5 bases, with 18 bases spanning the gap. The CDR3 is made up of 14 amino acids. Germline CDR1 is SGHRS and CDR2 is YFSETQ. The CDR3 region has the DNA TGCGCCAGCGCAAACGGAGTAGGGATTTATGGCTACACCTTC. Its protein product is CASANGVGIYGYTF.

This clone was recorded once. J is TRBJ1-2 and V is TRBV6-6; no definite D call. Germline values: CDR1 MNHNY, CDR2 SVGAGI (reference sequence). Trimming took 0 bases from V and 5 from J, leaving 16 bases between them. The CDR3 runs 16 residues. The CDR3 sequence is CASSYSGEAGWYGYTF. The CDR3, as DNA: TGTGCCAGCAGTTACTCCGGGGAGGCGGGTTGGTATGGCTACACCTTC.

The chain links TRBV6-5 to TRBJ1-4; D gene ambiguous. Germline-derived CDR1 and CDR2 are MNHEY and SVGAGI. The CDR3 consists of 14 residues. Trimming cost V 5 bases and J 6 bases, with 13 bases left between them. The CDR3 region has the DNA TGTGCCAGCAGTGAATGGAAGACGGATGAAAAACTGTTTTTT. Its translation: CASSEWKTDEKLFF.

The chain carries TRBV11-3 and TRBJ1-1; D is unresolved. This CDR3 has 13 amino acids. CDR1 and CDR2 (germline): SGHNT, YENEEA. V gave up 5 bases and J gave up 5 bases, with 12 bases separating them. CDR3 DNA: TGTGCCAGCAGCCCTCTGACTGGTACTGAAGCTTTCTTT. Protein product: CASSPLTGTEAFF.

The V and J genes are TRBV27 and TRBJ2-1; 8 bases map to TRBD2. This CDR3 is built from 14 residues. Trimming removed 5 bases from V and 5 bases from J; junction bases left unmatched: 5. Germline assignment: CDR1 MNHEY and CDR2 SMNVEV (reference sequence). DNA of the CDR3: TGTGCCAGCAGTGTAGCGGGAACCCACAATGAGCAGTTCTTC. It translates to CASSVAGTHNEQFF.

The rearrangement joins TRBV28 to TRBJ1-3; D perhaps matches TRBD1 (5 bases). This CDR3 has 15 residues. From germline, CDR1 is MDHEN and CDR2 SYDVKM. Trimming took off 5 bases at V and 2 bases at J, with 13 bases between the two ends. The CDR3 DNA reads TGTGCCAGCAGTGCTGGGGGATTCGCTGGAAACACCATATATTTT. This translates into CASSAGGFAGNTIYF.

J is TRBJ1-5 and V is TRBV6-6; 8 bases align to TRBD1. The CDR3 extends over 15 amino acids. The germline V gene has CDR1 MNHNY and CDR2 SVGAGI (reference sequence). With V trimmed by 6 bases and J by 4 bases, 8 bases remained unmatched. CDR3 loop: CASSSGGLGNQPQHF. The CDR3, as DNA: TGTGCCAGCAGCTCAGGGGGCTTGGGGAATCAGCCCCAGCATTTT.

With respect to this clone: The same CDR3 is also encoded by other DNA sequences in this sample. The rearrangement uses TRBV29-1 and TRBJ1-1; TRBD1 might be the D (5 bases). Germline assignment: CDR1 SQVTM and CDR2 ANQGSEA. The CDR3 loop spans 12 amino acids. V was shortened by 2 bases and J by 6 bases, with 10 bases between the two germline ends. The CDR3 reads CSVEWGGAEAFF. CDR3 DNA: TGCAGCGTTGAATGGGGCGGGGCTGAAGCTTTCTTT.

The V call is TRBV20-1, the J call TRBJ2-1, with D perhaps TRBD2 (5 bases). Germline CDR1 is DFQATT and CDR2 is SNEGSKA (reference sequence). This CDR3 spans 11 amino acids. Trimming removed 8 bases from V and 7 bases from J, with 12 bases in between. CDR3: CSPPGSNEQFF. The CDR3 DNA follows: TGCAGTCCCCCGGGATCAAATGAGCAGTTCTTC.

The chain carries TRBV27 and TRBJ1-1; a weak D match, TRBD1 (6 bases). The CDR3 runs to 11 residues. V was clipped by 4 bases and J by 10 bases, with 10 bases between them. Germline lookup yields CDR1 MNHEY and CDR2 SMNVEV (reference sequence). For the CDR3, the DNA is TGTGCCAGCAGTTACAGGGATAGAGCTTTCTTT. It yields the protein CASSYRDRAFF.

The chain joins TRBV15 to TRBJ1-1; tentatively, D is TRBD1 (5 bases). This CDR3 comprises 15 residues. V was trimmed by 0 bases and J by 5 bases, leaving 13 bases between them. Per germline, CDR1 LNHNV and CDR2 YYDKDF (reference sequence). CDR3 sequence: CATSRDLGERTEAFF. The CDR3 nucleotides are TGTGCCACCAGCAGAGATCTGGGGGAAAGAACTGAAGCTTTCTTT. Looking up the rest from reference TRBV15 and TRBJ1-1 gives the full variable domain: DAMVIQNPRYQVTQFGKPVTLSCSQTLNHNVMYWYQQKSSQAPKLLFHYYDKDFNNEADTPDNFQSRRPNTSFCFLDIRSPGLGDTAMYLCATSRDLGERTEAFFGQGTRLTVV.

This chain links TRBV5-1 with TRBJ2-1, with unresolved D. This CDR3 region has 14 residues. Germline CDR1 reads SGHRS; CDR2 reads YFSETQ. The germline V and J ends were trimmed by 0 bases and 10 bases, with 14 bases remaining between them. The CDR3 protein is CASSLETRVGEQFF. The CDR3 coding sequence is TGCGCCAGCAGCTTGGAGACCCGAGTAGGAGAGCAGTTCTTC.

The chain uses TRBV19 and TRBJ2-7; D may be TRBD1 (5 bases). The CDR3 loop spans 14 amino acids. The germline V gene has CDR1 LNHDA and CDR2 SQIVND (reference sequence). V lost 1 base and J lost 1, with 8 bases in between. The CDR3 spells CASSIGGESYEQYF. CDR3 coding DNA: TGTGCCAGTAGTATAGGGGGCGAATCCTACGAGCAGTACTTC.

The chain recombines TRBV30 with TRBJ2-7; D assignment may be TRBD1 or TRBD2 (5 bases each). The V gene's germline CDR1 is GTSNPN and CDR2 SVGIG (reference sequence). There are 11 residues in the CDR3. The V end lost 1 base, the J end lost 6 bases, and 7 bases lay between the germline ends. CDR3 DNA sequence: TGTGCCTGGAGTGCGGGGACCGAGCAGTACTTC. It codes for CAWSAGTEQYF.

As DNA, the CDR3 is TGTGCCAGCAGTGTACGACAGGGGCACACTGAAGCTTTCTTT. Protein: CASSVRQGHTEAFF. The chain uses TRBV6-6 and TRBJ1-1; 8 bases align to TRBD1. This CDR3 spans 14 amino acids. Trimming cost V 5 bases and J 3 bases; bases outside gene matches: 5. Germline V gene data show CDR1 as MNHNY and CDR2 as SVGAGI (reference sequence).